These T cell receptor beta chains were read from a single sample in a study of beta chain features in type 1 diabetes. Measured with immunoSEQ multiplex PCR; TCRdb has only the in-frame clones, and not every one. The sample includes some 250,000 clones, roughly a tenth of them seen just once. Sequencing was performed on naive CD4+ T cells from blood. All receptors derive from a man younger than 40 with type 1 diabetes. Each CDR3 is given without its conserved first and last residue. The order of the fields is V gene, J gene, CDR3 protein.

TRBV7-9,TRBJ2-3,ASSIQGFADTQY
TRBV6-1,TRBJ1-5,ASSRTGVNQPQH
TRBV4-1,TRBJ2-5,ASSQASLNQETQY
TRBV15,TRBJ1-1,ATRGNGKAF
TRBV18,TRBJ1-2,ASSPGRGERGYT
TRBV5-1,TRBJ2-1,ASSLDSLPYNEQF
TRBV18,TRBJ2-5,ASSMGQTQETQY
TRBV28,TRBJ2-6,ASGRGSGANVLT
TRBV6-6,TRBJ2-2,ASSPGRELF
TRBV18,TRBJ1-1,ASSPAPGQLNTEAF
TRBV5-1,TRBJ2-1,ASSPRSGSPYNEQF
TRBV5-1,TRBJ1-1,ASSLGRVNTEAF
TRBV2,TRBJ1-1,ASSEVTASTEAF
TRBV5-1,TRBJ2-5,ASSPGTGRGETQY
TRBV30,TRBJ1-2,AWSPEGRGGYT
TRBV7-9,TRBJ2-7,ASSLNPKSGGSPYEQY
TRBV11-2,TRBJ2-3,ASSPRLARTDTQY
TRBV7-9,TRBJ2-5,ASSPGETQY
TRBV4-3,TRBJ1-4,ASSQGQTNEKLF
TRBV29-1,TRBJ2-5,SVVLAALRETQY
TRBV4-2,TRBJ2-7,ASSQSDKSYEQY
TRBV28,TRBJ1-5,ASSLGLWRTGGYSNQPQH
TRBV28,TRBJ1-1,ASSLGLGAF
TRBV7-2,TRBJ2-7,ASSPEVGSFYEQY
TRBV7-3,TRBJ1-1,ASSSTTANTEAF
TRBV7-2,TRBJ2-7,ASSEGRLEQY
TRBV9,NA,ASSAQLGEQY
TRBV13,TRBJ2-5,ASSLYSQETQY
TRBV19,TRBJ1-5,ASRGQGARYNQPQH
TRBV19,TRBJ2-3,ASSSGTSGGTWDTQY
TRBV19,TRBJ1-5,ASTRTGSNQPQH
TRBV6-5,TRBJ2-7,ASTTPGGENEQY
TRBV7-2,TRBJ1-1,ASSPQLVTEAF
TRBV5-6,TRBJ2-7,ASSQGQPYEQY
TRBV18,TRBJ1-2,ASSSSGTGGDLHT
TRBV5-1,TRBJ2-2,ASRESGTGRNTGELF
TRBV2,TRBJ1-1,ARQGGSGLAEAF
TRBV6-5,TRBJ1-5,ASSRDRASNQPQH
TRBV10-3,TRBJ2-7,AIRTSGSYEQY
TRBV18,TRBJ1-1,ASSPSGTGDTEAF
TRBV6-6,TRBJ2-7,ASSSGNSYEQY
TRBV19,TRBJ2-2,AAGDHSNTGELF
TRBV30,TRBJ1-4,AWSVPGVGVGEKLF
TRBV18,TRBJ2-1,ASSLDLAVYNEQF
TRBV10-3,TRBJ2-3,AISDSGTDSTDTQY
TRBV9,TRBJ2-5,ASSDSGGYQETQY
TRBV4-2,TRBJ2-1,ASSQVLAGDTIGEQF
TRBV5-1,TRBJ2-1,ASSLSLAGTNEQF
TRBV5-1,TRBJ2-7,ASSGGDGSLQY
TRBV7-3,TRBJ1-1,ASKVAGSTEAF
TRBV28,TRBJ2-7,ASSLLSGIYEQY
TRBV5-6,TRBJ2-5,ASRISGGGETQY
TRBV18,TRBJ2-1,ASSQEMGRNEQF
TRBV7-9,TRBJ1-5,ASSPVGTGVQPQH